The rows below give T cell receptor beta chains drawn from one sample of a study of blood T cell repertoires in COVID-19. Clones were read by immunoSEQ multiplex PCR, and TCRdb kept only the in-frame ones, dropping some. The repertoire holds around 100,000 clones, with 92% as singletons. The sequenced material came from peripheral blood. The source of these receptors is a woman aged 45-65 years with COVID-19, enrolled during active disease. Each CDR3 is given with its conserved first and last residue.

J gene,V gene,CDR3 protein
TRBJ2-1,TRBV2,CASSPTGTRNEQFF
TRBJ2-6,TRBV20-1,CSAGANVLTF
TRBJ2-1,TRBV12-5,CASGPSAGPTYNEQFF
TRBJ1-2,TRBV7-8,CASSLRRGQGPRGYTF
TRBJ2-3,TRBV10-1,CASSESNPGAMDTQYF
TRBJ1-2,TRBV5-5,CASSPRGGLGDGYTF
TRBJ1-4,TRBV4-1,CASSRDLGLMNEKLFF
TRBJ1-2,TRBV7-2,CASSLEYRYGYTF
TRBJ2-2,TRBV11-3,CASSLWEGGAAGELFF
TRBJ2-7,TRBV3-1/TRBV3-2,CASSRNQGTYEQYF
TRBJ2-3,TRBV19,CASSRTSGGLLADTQYF
TRBJ2-2,TRBV19,CASSTNRGQTGELFF
TRBJ1-6,TRBV5-1,CASSLDAGRVNSPLHF
TRBJ1-1,TRBV14,CASSLLGGNTEAFF
TRBJ1-1,TRBV5-1,CASSLDRGNTEAFF
TRBJ2-3,TRBV28,CASSAAALTDTQYF
TRBJ1-2,TRBV6-5,CASTNRGNVNGYTF
TRBJ1-2,TRBV18,CASSPTGQSYGYTF
TRBJ2-3,TRBV6-2/TRBV6-3,CASSYLGWSTDTQYF
TRBJ1-1,TRBV18,CASSRAGGMYTEAFF
TRBJ1-6,TRBV5-1,CASSLTGTGGANSPLHF
TRBJ2-7,TRBV6-1,CASSEGWGQPYEQYF
TRBJ1-3,TRBV11-3,CATPLGTGDRDRNF
TRBJ1-5,TRBV5-1,CAGHSHFCSGPQHF
TRBJ1-1,TRBV4-1,CASSRRTVRTEAFF
TRBJ1-1,TRBV10-2,CASSWGGNTEAFF
TRBJ2-5,TRBV5-4,CASSLAVQETQYF
TRBJ2-5,TRBV11-2,CASSLTSGGTQETQYF
TRBJ2-5,TRBV29-1,CSVGGGQETQYF
TRBJ1-4,TRBV18,CASSLGQYEKLFF
TRBJ2-3,TRBV2,CASSQDRGRTDTQYF
TRBJ2-5,TRBV3-1/TRBV3-2,CASSRAGLAGGQETQYF
TRBJ1-6,TRBV5-4,CASSYGWLRARNSPLHF
TRBJ2-3,TRBV2,CASSDGRGTDTQYF
TRBJ2-2,TRBV5-1,CASSSATSGTGELFF
TRBJ1-2,TRBV10-3,CAIRGGRTGTHYGYTF
TRBJ1-2,TRBV12-5,CALFWSSGYTF
TRBJ1-3,TRBV5-6,CASSFGRLAGNTIYF
TRBJ1-2,TRBV19,CASSIPKGLLYGYTF
TRBJ1-1,TRBV21-1,CASSNPGGDTEAFF
TRBJ2-7,TRBV28,CASSLAPGGGASGRYF
TRBJ2-2,TRBV28,CASSPRDRGTGELFF
TRBJ1-6,TRBV12-3/TRBV12-4,CASRESFNSPLHF
TRBJ2-5,TRBV7-8,CASSLGVTWGVRETQYF
TRBJ1-5,TRBV15,CATSRRTGEIQPQHF
TRBJ1-2,TRBV27,CASRARGNGYTF
TRBJ1-1,TRBV6-6,CASSYSGLNTEAFF
TRBJ1-2,TRBV29-1,CSVRPMLGVLDYGYTF
TRBJ2-5,TRBV5-6,CASSLATGWETQYF
TRBJ1-1,TRBV28,CASSTISRGAFF
TRBJ1-1,TRBV15,CATSRDPLNRVQSEAFF
TRBJ2-7,TRBV30,CAWSNRGREWEQYF